This paragraph reports one T cell receptor beta chain. Its matching antigen is unknown. Samples were taken at extremely preterm deliveries at about 22-27 weeks of gestation. These data belong to a study of naive CD8 T cells in extremely preterm neonates. Germline V CDR1 and CDR2: MNHEY, SMNVEV (reference sequence). The CDR3 is 14 amino acids. V was shortened by 5 bases and J by 4 bases, with 14 bases between the two germline ends. General study points: Relative to older groups, preterm infants had shorter, less trimmed CDR3s with fewer N additions. Compared with all age groups, preterm neonates showed less repertoire richness. Preterm samples differed in productive template counts; sample size was small.

Assay: immunoSEQ multiplex PCR; the TCRdb copy retains only in-frame clones and omits some. The sample shows around 25,000 clones, approximately 89% of them seen only once. The sequencing sample was made of naive CD8+ T cells from cord blood. The sequence derives from a boy who was born preterm. The V and J genes are TRBV27 and TRBJ1-2; D may be TRBD1 (6 bases). CDR3 amino acids: CASSPLTGPYGYTF. The CDR3 DNA reads TGTGCCAGCAGTCCCCTGACAGGCCCCTATGGCTACACCTTC.